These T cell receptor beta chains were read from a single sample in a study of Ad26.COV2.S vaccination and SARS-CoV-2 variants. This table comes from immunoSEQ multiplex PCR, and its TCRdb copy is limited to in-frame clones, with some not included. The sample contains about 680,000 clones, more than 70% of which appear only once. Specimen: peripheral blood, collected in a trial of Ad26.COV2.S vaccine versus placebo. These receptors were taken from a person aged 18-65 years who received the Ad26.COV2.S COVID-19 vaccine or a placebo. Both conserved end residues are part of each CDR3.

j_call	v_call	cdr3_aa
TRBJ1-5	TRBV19	CASNRDTPPGIDQPQHF
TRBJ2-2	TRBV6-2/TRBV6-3	CASSDTSGGAAGELFF
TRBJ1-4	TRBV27	CASSIHRDSGSEKLFF
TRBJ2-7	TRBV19	CASRLRDRGGYEQYF
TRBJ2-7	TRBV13	CASSPSGSYEQYF
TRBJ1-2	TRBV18	CASSTQGQGTYGYTF
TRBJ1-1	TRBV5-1	CASSSNTGSNTEAFF
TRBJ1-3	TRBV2	CASGWDRETSGNTIYF
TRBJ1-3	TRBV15	CATSSGRDIPGNTIYF
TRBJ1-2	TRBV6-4	CASSDSGRERYGYTF
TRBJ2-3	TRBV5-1	CASSLEGSTDTQYF
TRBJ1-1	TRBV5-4	CASSSRRGGTEAFF
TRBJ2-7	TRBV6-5	CASSYQLAGISYEQYF
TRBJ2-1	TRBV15	CATRIGLAGYNEQFF
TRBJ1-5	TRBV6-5	CASIERGRNQPQHF
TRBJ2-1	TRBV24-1	CATSDSGLANYNEQFF
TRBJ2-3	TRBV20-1	CSAFSGATQYF
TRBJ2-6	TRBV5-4	CASARGAFPPGANVLTF
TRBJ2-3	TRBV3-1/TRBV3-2	CASSPSTDTQYF
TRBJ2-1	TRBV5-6	CASSLGRDYNEQFF
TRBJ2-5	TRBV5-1	CASSTGGGLQETQYF
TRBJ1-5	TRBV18	CASSLQELNQPQHF
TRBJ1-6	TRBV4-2	CASSQEAPSQSGAPLHF
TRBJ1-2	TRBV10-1	CASSDSGTGYGYTF
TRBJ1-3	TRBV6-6	CASSGSGNTIYF
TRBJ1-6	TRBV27	CASSPQDSYNSPLHF
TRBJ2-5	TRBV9	CASSASQAQETQYF
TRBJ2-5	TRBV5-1	CASSYGTGTAQETQYF
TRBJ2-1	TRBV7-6	CASSPGLPSHNEQFF
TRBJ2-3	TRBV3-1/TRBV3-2	CASSQAVREGTDTQYF